The clone carrying this T cell receptor beta chain came up once. The antigen is undetermined. Germline V lookup: CDR1 SNHLY, CDR2 FYNNEI. The CDR3 runs 14 residues. Trimming removed 5 bases from V and 0 bases from J; junction bases left unmatched: 3. The data originate from a study of cytomegalovirus exposure and HLA in healthy donors. Study details: Out of fewer than 400 genotyped donors, 81% belonged to the Caucasian-associated ancestry cluster. Study findings and constraints: There were several of the most significant clusters that appeared linked to common viral pathogens in a later analysis.

The PCR contained 60 Vbeta and 13 Jbeta primers. Here immunoSEQ multiplex PCR was the method, and the copy in TCRdb shows in-frame clones only, minus some. The sample records over 20,000 clones, just under 80% being singletons. Sequencing used PBMCs. This TCR came from a male donor in good health and CMV-seronegative. The rearrangement links TRBV2 to TRBJ2-5; 7 bases agree with TRBD1. In DNA, the CDR3 is TGTGCCAGCAGTCCCGGACAGGACCAAGAGACCCAGTACTTC. Protein product: CASSPGQDQETQYF.